This T cell receptor beta chain was captured by sequencing in a study of Ad26.COV2.S vaccination and SARS-CoV-2 variants. Overall study context: Each vaccinee took Ad26.COV2.S intramuscularly, once or twice 56 days apart.

Treatment defined: around 19 received Ad26.COV2.S at low or high dose, single or two shots; about 5 received placebo; per-sample allocation not given. Sampling occurred on day 63 after the first vaccine or placebo injection. This person who donated was an adult of 18-55 years in Boston. Built on an Ad26 vector, the vaccine expressed Wuhan-strain SARS-CoV-2 spike. The method was immunoSEQ multiplex PCR; TCRdb's version includes in-frame clones alone and lacks a portion of them. The sample lists some 480,000 clones; around nine tenths were seen once. The CDR3 consists of 16 residues. Trimming pared 5 bases from V and 2 bases from J, leaving 16 bases between. Per the germline V gene, CDR1 is SEHNR and CDR2 is FQNEAQ (reference sequence).

Here the sequenced sample was peripheral blood, taken in a trial of Ad26.COV2.S vaccine versus placebo. The gene calls are TRBV7-9 and TRBJ1-5; D is uncertain. The receptor's source is a person between 18 and 65 years old who received the Ad26.COV2.S COVID-19 vaccine or a placebo. The CDR3 DNA follows: TGTGCCAGCAGCCCCCGGGGAGGTGGGGGCAATCAGCCCCAGCATTTT. It codes for CASSPRGGGGNQPQHF.